This TCR beta chain appears in the sequencing data of a study of regulatory T cells in long-lasting Graves disease. Study results and limitations: Sampling was limited to peripheral blood rather than thyroid tissue. More public clonotypes were shared by persistent patients (approximately 3,000) than by new patients (roughly 970).

Details on this clonotype: Its target is unknown.

Time point specified: persistent/refractory GD, antithyroid drugs over 5 years with positive TRAb. PBMCs provided the RNA from which the TCR library was made. Graves' disease diagnosis followed American Thyroid Association guidelines. The EDTA tubes were filled with 8 to 9.5 milliliters of drawn peripheral blood. Researchers made TCR beta libraries by using iRepertoire HTBI primers and running Arm-PCR on CDR3 regions. MiXCR was run by TCRdb on the multiplex PCR reads, yielding one entry per CDR3 protein. The table lists under 450,000 distinct CDR3 sequences, roughly 24% of them singletons. CDR1 and CDR2 (germline): SGHAT, FQNNGV. The CDR3 extends over 11 amino acids. V lost 4 bases, J lost 5 bases, and 4 bases lay in between.

The chain couples TRBV11-2 to TRBJ2-3; D uncertain. The clonotype originates from a woman aged 40 to 50 with Graves disease. The starting material was peripheral blood mononuclear cells (PBMCs), obtained when the disease was refractory, from a patient treated with antithyroid drugs. CDR3 sequence: CASSSLDTQYF. CDR3 sequence (DNA): TGTGCCAGCAGCTCATTAGATACGCAGTATTTT.